The next 23 T cell receptor beta chains were all read from a single sample in a study of response to subunit inactivated influenza vaccine. Each CDR3 protein is one row after TCRdb ran MiXCR on the RT-PCR reads. The table records about 700,000 distinct CDR3 sequences, more than 15% of them present only once. This material consisted of PBMCs from blood, taken approximately 13 days after vaccination. The origin of the receptors is a man in his fifties who received an inactivated influenza vaccine.

In its sample, this clonotype was seen a few times. The V and J genes are TRBV10-3 and TRBJ2-3; D not certain. With 8 bases removed from V and 4 bases from J, the gap between germline ends came to 10 bases. The germline CDR1 and CDR2 sequences are ENHRY and SYGVKD. This CDR3 is built from 12 residues. CDR3 amino acids: CAIAGDSDTQYF. In DNA, the CDR3 is TGTGCCATCGCTGGAGATTCAGATACGCAGTATTTT.

This clonotype was detected a few times. The chain has TRBV4-3 and TRBJ2-4; D remains unclear. Germline V gives CDR1 LGHNA, CDR2 YSLEER. CDR3 size: 15 residues. Trimming stripped 4 bases from V and 1 base from J, with 11 bases between. CDR3 DNA: TGCGCCAGCAGCCCTGCACTACGGGCCAAAAACATTCAGTACTTC. Its translation: CASSPALRAKNIQYF.

The rearrangement links TRBV20-1 to TRBJ2-7; D possibly corresponds to TRBD2 (5 bases). The CDR3 sequence is 12 residues long. Germline assignment: CDR1 DFQATT and CDR2 SNEGSKA (reference sequence). V was shortened by 3 bases and J by 2 bases, with 8 bases between the two germline ends. The chain's CDR3 is CSARRTAYEQYF. The DNA for the CDR3 is TGCAGTGCTAGGAGGACTGCCTACGAGCAGTACTTC.

The chain carries TRBV20-1 and TRBJ2-1; 8 bases align to TRBD2. Germline assignment: CDR1 DFQATT and CDR2 SNEGSKA (reference sequence). The CDR3 covers 14 residues. The V segment lost 6 bases and the J segment 5 bases; nucleotides outside the gene matches: 9. The CDR3 protein is CSAKIAGLHNEQFF. DNA for the CDR3: TGCAGTGCAAAAATAGCGGGACTCCACAATGAGCAGTTCTTC.

The chain employs TRBV4-2 and TRBJ2-5; TRBD1 or TRBD2 may be the D gene (5 bases each). V gave up 1 base and J gave up 2 bases, with 14 bases separating them. The CDR3 is made up of 16 amino acids. Germline V gives CDR1 LGHNA, CDR2 YNFKEQ. The CDR3 loop reads CASSQGGPTGQETQYF. The CDR3 DNA follows: TGTGCCAGCAGCCAAGGGGGACCTACCGGACAAGAGACCCAGTACTTC.

This clonotype was found a few times. The chain is built from TRBV7-6 and TRBJ2-6, with D perhaps being TRBD1 or TRBD2 (5 bases each). The CDR3 runs to 17 residues. The germline V gene encodes CDR1 SGHVS and CDR2 FNYEAQ. Trimming stripped 2 bases from V and 2 bases from J, with 13 bases between. The CDR3 spells CASSLLLSGPGANVLTF. The CDR3 DNA follows: TGTGCCAGCAGCTTACTCTTGTCGGGGCCTGGGGCCAACGTCCTGACTTTC. Looking up the rest from reference TRBV7-6 and TRBJ2-6 gives the full variable domain: GAGVSQSPRYKVTKRGQDVALRCDPISGHVSLYWYRQALGQGPEFLTYFNYEAQQDKSGLPNDRFSAERPEGSISTLTIQRTEQRDSAMYRCASSLLLSGPGANVLTFGAGSRLTVL.

The chain joins TRBV11-2 to TRBJ2-1; TRBD2 aligns across 9 bases. Germline V gene lookup returns CDR1 SGHAT and CDR2 FQNNGV. The CDR3 contains 21 residues. After removal of 4 bases from V and 0 bases from J, the junction contained 19 bases not matched to a gene. The CDR3 here is CASSSPGRRGGPSGSYNEQFF. CDR3 nucleotides: TGTGCCAGCAGCTCTCCGGGGCGGCGGGGGGGCCCCTCCGGCTCCTACAATGAGCAGTTCTTC.

In regard to this clonotype: The junction departs from germline at one end; a sequencing error may be responsible. The chain is built from TRBV2 and TRBJ2-1; a possible D gene is TRBD1 (5 bases). This CDR3 comprises 15 residues. Germline lookup yields CDR1 SNHLY and CDR2 FYNNEI. In DNA form, the CDR3 reads TGTGCCAGCAGGGAAGACAGTAGACCTTACAATGAGCAGTTCTTC. It is translated as CASREDSRPYNEQFF.

The V and J genes are TRBV7-9 and TRBJ2-3; 9 bases fit TRBD1. This CDR3 has 14 residues. Germline V gene data show CDR1 as SEHNR and CDR2 as FQNEAQ (reference sequence). V trimming: 10 bases; J trimming: 3 bases; junction bases outside the gene matches: 8. CDR3 protein: CATGGTGNTDTQYF. DNA for the CDR3: TGTGCCACCGGCGGGACAGGGAATACAGATACGCAGTATTTT.

This clonotype appeared many times. CDR3 amino acids: CASSSGTGLHEQYF. CDR3 sequence (DNA): TGTGCCAGCAGCTCCGGGACAGGGCTCCACGAGCAGTACTTC. The V gene is TRBV6-1, the J gene TRBJ2-7; 9 nucleotides agree with TRBD1. Germline values: CDR1 MNHNS, CDR2 SASEGT. The CDR3 is 14 residues long. V dropped 6 bases and J dropped 5; count of bases not matched to a gene: 8.

This clonotype was detected many times. The V gene is TRBV7-8, the J gene TRBJ2-1; TRBD1 aligns across 11 bases. The germline V gene encodes CDR1 SGHVS and CDR2 FQNEAQ. V lost 4 bases and J lost 7; bases outside the gene matches: 3. CDR3 length: 14 amino acids. CDR3 loop: CASSYRDRGNEQFF. The CDR3 region has the DNA TGTGCCAGCAGCTACCGGGACAGGGGGAATGAGCAGTTCTTC.

This clonotype came up a few times. The chain joins TRBV7-9 to TRBJ1-3; D gene unclear. The CDR3 extends over 15 amino acids. Per the germline V gene, CDR1 is SEHNR and CDR2 is FQNEAQ (reference sequence). Trimming pared 5 bases from V and 0 bases from J, leaving 11 bases between. CDR3 sequence reads: CASSPDGPSGNTIYF. CDR3 sequence (DNA): TGTGCCAGCAGCCCAGACGGGCCCTCTGGAAACACCATATATTTT.

V and J are TRBV5-1 and TRBJ2-7; maybe TRBD1 (6 bases). Between the trimmed V and J ends, which lost 5 bases and 2 bases, there was a span of 14 bases. The CDR3 has 14 residues. Germline CDR1 SGHRS, CDR2 YFSETQ. The CDR3: CASSKQGITYEQYF. The CDR3 DNA reads TGCGCCAGCAGTAAGCAGGGGATCACCTACGAGCAGTACTTC.

This clonotype was found a few times. This sequence joins TRBV11-1 and TRBJ1-6; D remains ambiguous. Trimming shortened V by 5 bases and J by 1 base, and 18 bases separated the two germline ends. The CDR3 runs to 18 residues. Germline V gene sequence: CDR1 SGHAT, CDR2 FQDESV (reference sequence). CDR3 sequence reads: CASSPPLGNWSYNSPLHF. CDR3 coding DNA: TGTGCCAGCAGCCCCCCCTTGGGAAACTGGTCCTATAATTCACCCCTCCACTTT.

This clonotype came up a few times. This chain links TRBV5-1 with TRBJ1-1, with D tentatively TRBD1 (5 bases). Deletions cut 0 bases from V and 4 bases from J, with 10 bases between. Germline V CDR1 and CDR2: SGHRS, YFSETQ. This CDR3 spans 14 amino acids. CDR3 coding DNA: TGCGCCAGCAGCTTGGGAGGGGTTACCACTGAAGCTTTCTTT. It codes for CASSLGGVTTEAFF.

This clonotype was picked up many times. V usage is TRBV14 and J usage is TRBJ1-1; D gene ambiguous. This CDR3 contains 14 residues. Trimming removed 1 base at V and 0 bases at J, with 6 bases between. Germline lookup yields CDR1 SGHDN and CDR2 FVKESK. For the CDR3, the DNA is TGTGCCAGCAGCCAAGTATCCATGAACACTGAAGCTTTCTTT. Protein: CASSQVSMNTEAFF.

The chain has TRBV20-1 and TRBJ2-7; D is unresolved. The CDR3 consists of 14 residues. Trimming stripped 1 base from V and 0 bases from J, with 10 bases between. Germline V gene data show CDR1 as DFQATT and CDR2 as SNEGSKA (reference sequence). The CDR3 region has the DNA TGCAGTGCTAGAGTACAGCCGAGCTCCTACGAGCAGTACTTC. The encoded protein is CSARVQPSSYEQYF.

CDR3 bases: TGTGCCAGCACGGGCACGGAAGCTAACTATGGCTACACCTTC. Translation gives CASTGTEANYGYTF. The chain joins TRBV2 to TRBJ1-2, with D uncertain. The length of the CDR3 is 14 residues. Trimming took off 7 bases at V and 0 bases at J, with 12 bases between the two ends. Germline CDR1 SNHLY, CDR2 FYNNEI.

This clonotype was seen repeatedly, ten times or more. This chain joins TRBV29-1 and TRBJ2-1, with 7 positions matching TRBD2. Germline CDR1 SQVTM, CDR2 ANQGSEA. The CDR3 has 14 amino acids. V shed 2 bases and J 8 bases; nucleotides not matched to a gene: 9. The DNA for the CDR3 is TGCAGCGTTGAACCAAAGACTAGCACCTATGAGCAGTTCTTC. Its protein product is CSVEPKTSTYEQFF.

The chain has TRBV24-1 and TRBJ2-5; tentative D call: TRBD1 (5 bases). Trimming pared 5 bases from V and 2 bases from J, leaving 14 bases between. This CDR3 region has 15 residues. Germline V gives CDR1 KGHDR, CDR2 SFDVKD. The chain's CDR3 is CATSGLTDSQETQYF. DNA for the CDR3: TGTGCCACCAGTGGCCTAACCGACAGTCAAGAGACCCAGTACTTC.

Remarks on this clonotype: The junction departs from the called germline gene at one end, perhaps through a read error. V usage is TRBV5-1 and J usage is TRBJ2-3; D gene uncertain. The CDR3 has 13 residues. Per germline, CDR1 SGHRS and CDR2 YFSETQ. The CDR3 reads CSSSPPSTDTQYF. DNA of the CDR3: TGCTCCAGCAGTCCCCCCAGCACAGATACGCAGTATTTT.

The CDR3 coding sequence is TGTGCCAGCAGCACGGGACAAAACAATGAGCAGTTCTTC. The encoded protein is CASSTGQNNEQFF. V is TRBV7-8 and J is TRBJ2-1; D perhaps matches TRBD1 (6 bases). Germline CDR1 and CDR2: SGHVS and FQNEAQ. V was cut by 5 bases and J by 5 bases, with 10 bases left in between. The CDR3 covers 13 residues.

The chain uses TRBV4-2 and TRBJ2-5; 7 bases line up with TRBD2. Germline V CDR1 and CDR2: LGHNA, YNFKEQ. Trimming took 0 bases from V and 4 from J; bases not matched to a gene: 11. This CDR3 has 17 residues. CDR3 in DNA: TGTGCCAGCAGCCAAGATCGAGTTAGCGGGCCTGCAGAGACCCAGTACTTC. It codes for CASSQDRVSGPAETQYF.